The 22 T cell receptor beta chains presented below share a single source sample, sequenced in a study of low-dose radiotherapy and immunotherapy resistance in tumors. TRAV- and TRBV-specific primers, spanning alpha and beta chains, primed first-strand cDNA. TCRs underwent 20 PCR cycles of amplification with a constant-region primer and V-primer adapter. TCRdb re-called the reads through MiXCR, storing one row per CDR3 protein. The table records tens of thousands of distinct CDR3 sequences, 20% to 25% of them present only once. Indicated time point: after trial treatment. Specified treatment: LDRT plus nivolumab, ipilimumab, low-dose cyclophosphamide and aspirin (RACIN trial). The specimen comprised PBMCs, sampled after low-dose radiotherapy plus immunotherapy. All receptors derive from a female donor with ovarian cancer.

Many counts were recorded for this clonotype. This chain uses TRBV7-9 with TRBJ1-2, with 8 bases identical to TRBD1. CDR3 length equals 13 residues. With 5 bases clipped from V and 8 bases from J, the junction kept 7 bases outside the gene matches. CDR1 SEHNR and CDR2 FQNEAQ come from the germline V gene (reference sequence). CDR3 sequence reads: CASSVAGTGGYTF. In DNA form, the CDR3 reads TGTGCCAGCAGCGTCGCCGGGACAGGAGGCTACACCTTC. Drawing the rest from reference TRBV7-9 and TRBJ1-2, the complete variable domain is DTGVSQNPRHKITKRGQNVTFRCDPISEHNRLYWYRQTLGQGPEFLTYFQNEAQLEKSRLLSDRFSAERPKGSFSTLEIQRTEQGDSAMYLCASSVAGTGGYTFGSGTRLTVV.

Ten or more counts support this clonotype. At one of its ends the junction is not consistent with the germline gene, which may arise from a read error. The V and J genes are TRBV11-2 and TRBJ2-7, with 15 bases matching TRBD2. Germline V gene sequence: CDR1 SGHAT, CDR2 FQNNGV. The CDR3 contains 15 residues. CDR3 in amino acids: CASSPGLAGGYEQYF. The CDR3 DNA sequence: TGCGCCAGCAGCCCGGGACTAGCGGGAGGCTACGAGCAGTACTTC.

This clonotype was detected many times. CDR3 coding DNA: TGTGCCAGCACGCAGCGATTTACCCGCTCCTACGAGCAGTACTTC. Amino acid sequence: CASTQRFTRSYEQYF. The gene calls are TRBV11-1 and TRBJ2-7, with D unresolved. In germline, CDR1 is SGHAT, CDR2 FQDESV (reference sequence). Between the trimmed V and J ends, which lost 7 bases and 0 bases, there was a span of 16 bases. CDR3 length equals 15 residues. The variable domain in full, completed from reference TRBV11-1 and TRBJ2-7, reads EAEVAQSPRYKITEKSQAVAFWCDPISGHATLYWYRQILGQGPELLVQFQDESVVDDSQLPKDRFSAERLKGVDSTLKIQPAELGDSAMYLCASTQRFTRSYEQYFGPGTRLTVT.

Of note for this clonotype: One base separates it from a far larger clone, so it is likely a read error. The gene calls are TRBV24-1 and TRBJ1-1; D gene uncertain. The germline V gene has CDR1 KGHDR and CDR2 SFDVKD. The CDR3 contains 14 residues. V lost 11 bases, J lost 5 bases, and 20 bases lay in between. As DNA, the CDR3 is TGTGCCATCACCCCCGGAGGCGGGATAACTGAAGCTTTCTTT. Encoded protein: CAITPGGGITEAFF.

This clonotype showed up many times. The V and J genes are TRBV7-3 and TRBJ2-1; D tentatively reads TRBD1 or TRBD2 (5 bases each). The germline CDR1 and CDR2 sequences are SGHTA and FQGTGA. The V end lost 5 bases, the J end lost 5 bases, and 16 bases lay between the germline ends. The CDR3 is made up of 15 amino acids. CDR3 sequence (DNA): TGTGCCAGCAGCCCTGAGCGAGGGGTCCACAATGAGCAGTTCTTC. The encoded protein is CASSPERGVHNEQFF.

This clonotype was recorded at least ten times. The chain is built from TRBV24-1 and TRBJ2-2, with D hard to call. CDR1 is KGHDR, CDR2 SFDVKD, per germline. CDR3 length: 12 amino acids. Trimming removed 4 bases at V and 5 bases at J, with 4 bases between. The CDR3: CATSEGTGELFF. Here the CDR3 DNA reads TGTGCCACCAGTGAGGGAACCGGGGAGCTGTTTTTT.

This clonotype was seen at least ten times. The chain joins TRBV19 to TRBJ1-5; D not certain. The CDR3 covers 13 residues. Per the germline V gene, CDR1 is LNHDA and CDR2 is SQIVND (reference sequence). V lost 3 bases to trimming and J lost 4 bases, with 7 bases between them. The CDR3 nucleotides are TGTGCCAGTAGTATTTCCCCTAATCAGCCCCAGCATTTT. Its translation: CASSISPNQPQHF.

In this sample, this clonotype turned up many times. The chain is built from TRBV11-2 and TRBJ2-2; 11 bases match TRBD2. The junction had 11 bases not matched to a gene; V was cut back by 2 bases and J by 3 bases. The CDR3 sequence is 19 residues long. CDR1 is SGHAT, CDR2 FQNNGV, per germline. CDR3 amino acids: CASSLSSSGRLKDTGELFF. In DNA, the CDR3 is TGTGCCAGCAGCTTATCTTCTAGCGGGAGGTTGAAGGACACCGGGGAGCTGTTTTTT.

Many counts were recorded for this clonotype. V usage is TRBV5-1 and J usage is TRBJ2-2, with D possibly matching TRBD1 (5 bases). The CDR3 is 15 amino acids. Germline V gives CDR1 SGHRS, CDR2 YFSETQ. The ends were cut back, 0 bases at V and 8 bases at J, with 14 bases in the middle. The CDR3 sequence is CASSLATGPGGELFF. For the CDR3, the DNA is TGCGCCAGCAGCTTGGCAACAGGCCCTGGAGGGGAGCTGTTTTTT.

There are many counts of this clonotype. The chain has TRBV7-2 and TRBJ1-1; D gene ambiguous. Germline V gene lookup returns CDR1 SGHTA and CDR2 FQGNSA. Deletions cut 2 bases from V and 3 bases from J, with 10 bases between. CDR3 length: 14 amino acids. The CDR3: CASSLLGVDTEAFF. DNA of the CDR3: TGTGCCAGCAGCTTACTTGGGGTGGACACTGAAGCTTTCTTT.

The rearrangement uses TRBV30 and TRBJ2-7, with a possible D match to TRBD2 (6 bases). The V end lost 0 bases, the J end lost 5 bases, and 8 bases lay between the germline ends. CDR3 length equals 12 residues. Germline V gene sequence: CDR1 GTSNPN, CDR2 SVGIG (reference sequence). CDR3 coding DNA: TGTGCCTGGAGTGTACTAGCTCACGAGCAGTACTTC. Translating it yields CAWSVLAHEQYF.

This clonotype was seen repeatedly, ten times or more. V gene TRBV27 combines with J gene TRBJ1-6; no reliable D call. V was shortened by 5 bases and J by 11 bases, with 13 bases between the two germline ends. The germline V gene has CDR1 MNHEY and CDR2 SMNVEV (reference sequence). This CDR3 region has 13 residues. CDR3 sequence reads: CASSGSTRAPLHF. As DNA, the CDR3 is TGTGCCAGCAGTGGAAGCACTCGGGCACCCCTCCACTTT.

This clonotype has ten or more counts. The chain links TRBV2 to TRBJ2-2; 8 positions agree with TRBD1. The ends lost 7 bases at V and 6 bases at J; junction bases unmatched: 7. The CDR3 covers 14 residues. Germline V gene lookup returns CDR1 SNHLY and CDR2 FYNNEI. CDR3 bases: TGTGCCAGCATAGGACAGGGTTTCTCCGGGGAGCTGTTTTTT. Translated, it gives CASIGQGFSGELFF.

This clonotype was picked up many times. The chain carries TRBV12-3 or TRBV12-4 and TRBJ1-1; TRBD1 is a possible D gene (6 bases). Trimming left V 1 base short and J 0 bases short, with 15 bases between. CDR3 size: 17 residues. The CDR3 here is CASSLGTALGVNTEAFF. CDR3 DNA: TGTGCCAGCAGTTTAGGGACAGCTCTGGGCGTGAACACTGAAGCTTTCTTT.

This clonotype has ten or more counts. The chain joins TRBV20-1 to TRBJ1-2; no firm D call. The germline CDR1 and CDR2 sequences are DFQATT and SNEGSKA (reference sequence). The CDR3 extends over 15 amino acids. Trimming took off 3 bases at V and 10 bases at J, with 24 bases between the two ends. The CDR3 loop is CSASGGIGPTWAYTF. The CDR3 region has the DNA TGCAGTGCTAGCGGCGGGATCGGTCCTACTTGGGCCTACACCTTC.

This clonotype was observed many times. The CDR3 protein is CSAPGGGAWETQYF. As DNA, the CDR3 is TGCAGCGCCCCTGGGGGGGGCGCTTGGGAGACCCAGTACTTC. The chain employs TRBV29-1 and TRBJ2-5; possibly TRBD2 for D (7 bases). Trimming stripped 7 bases from V and 5 bases from J, with 20 bases between. This CDR3 has 14 amino acids. Germline assignment: CDR1 SQVTM and CDR2 ANQGSEA.

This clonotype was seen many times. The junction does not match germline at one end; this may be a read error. The CDR3 bases are TGTGCCAGCAGTCCTCACCGTCGGGACTCCCACGAGCAGTACTTC. Translated: CASSPHRRDSHEQYF. This chain uses TRBV6-2 or TRBV6-3 with TRBJ2-7; tentatively, D is TRBD2 (6 bases). CDR1 MNHEY and CDR2 SVGEGT come from the germline V gene. CDR3 length: 15 amino acids.

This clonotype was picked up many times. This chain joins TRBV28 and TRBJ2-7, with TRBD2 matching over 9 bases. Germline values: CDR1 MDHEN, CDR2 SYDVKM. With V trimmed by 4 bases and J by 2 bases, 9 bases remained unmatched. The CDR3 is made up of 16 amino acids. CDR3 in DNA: TGTGCCAGCAGTTCCCTACTAGCGGGCGTCACCTACGAGCAGTACTTC. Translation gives CASSSLLAGVTYEQYF.

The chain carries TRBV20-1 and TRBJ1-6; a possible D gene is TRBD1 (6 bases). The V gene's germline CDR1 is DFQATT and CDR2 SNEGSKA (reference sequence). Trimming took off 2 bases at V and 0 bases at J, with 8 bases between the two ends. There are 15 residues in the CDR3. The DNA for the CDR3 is TGCAGTGCTAGACCGGACAGCTCCTATAATTCACCCCTCCACTTT. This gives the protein CSARPDSSYNSPLHF.

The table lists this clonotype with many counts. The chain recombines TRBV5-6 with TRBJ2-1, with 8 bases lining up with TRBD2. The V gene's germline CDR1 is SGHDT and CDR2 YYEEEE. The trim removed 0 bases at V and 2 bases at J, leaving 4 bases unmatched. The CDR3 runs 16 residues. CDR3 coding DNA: TGTGCCAGCAGCTTGGTACTAGCGGAAACCTACAATGAGCAGTTCTTC. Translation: CASSLVLAETYNEQFF.

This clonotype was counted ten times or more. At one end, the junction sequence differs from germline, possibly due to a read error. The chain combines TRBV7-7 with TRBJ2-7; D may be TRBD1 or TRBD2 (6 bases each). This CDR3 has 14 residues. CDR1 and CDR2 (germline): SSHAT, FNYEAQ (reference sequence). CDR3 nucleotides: TGTGCTAGCAGCATACATCGGGGGCCCTACGAGCAGTACTTC. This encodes CASSIHRGPYEQYF.

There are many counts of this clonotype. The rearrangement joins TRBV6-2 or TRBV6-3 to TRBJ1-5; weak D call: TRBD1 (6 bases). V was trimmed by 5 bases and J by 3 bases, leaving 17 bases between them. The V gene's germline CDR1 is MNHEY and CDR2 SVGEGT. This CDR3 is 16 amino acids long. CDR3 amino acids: CASSEGLGDTNQPQHF. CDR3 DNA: TGTGCCAGCAGTGAAGGGCTTGGGGACACCAATCAGCCCCAGCATTTT.